The sequence of this T cell receptor beta chain was determined in a study of T cells in Graves' hyperthyroidism and ophthalmopathy. General observations from the study: Blood also showed most of the thyroid clonotypes that were expanded above 0.001. Stable hyperthyroidism was separated from ophthalmopathy by a model based on 13 V-J features.

Researchers amplified the TCR beta CDR3 regions from RNA transcripts. First-round RT-PCR of the TCR CDR3 relied on the HTBI primer set. TCRdb passed the multiplex PCR reads through MiXCR, listing each CDR3 protein once. The repertoire includes almost 500,000 distinct CDR3 sequences, roughly 22% of them detected once, and about half sits in the top ten. The CDR3 is 13 amino acids. The ends lost 1 base at V and 10 bases at J; junction bases unmatched: 6. Germline V gives CDR1 LGHDT, CDR2 YNNKEL (reference sequence). Enrolled ophthalmopathy patients presented with a Clinical Activity Score of at least 3, a NOSPECS grade of at least 4, and disease duration under 3 months. Over 9 ml of fresh peripheral blood supplied the PBMCs. This clonotype was found many times. Antigen: not known.

The chain recombines TRBV3-1 with TRBJ1-1; 7 nucleotides align to TRBD1. Specimen: blood. This TCR was sampled from a woman in her 70s with Graves' ophthalmopathy. The CDR3 DNA follows: TGTGCCAGCAGCCAAGGGGCTCGGACAGGAGCTTTCTTT. Amino acids: CASSQGARTGAFF.